Each of the 32 T cell receptor beta chains below was sequenced from the same sample in a study of OX40 agonist ivuxolimab in advanced cancers. Clones were sequenced by immunoSEQ multiplex PCR, and TCRdb holds only the in-frame ones, with some missing. The sample has about 74,000 clones; about 80% are singletons. Material: CD4+ or CD8+ T cells sorted from blood, obtained in a trial of the OX40 agonist ivuxolimab. All receptors come from an adult with an advanced solid tumor such as melanoma, head and neck, liver or kidney cancer.

This clone appeared once. The rearrangement uses TRBV19 and TRBJ2-3; TRBD1 might be the D (6 bases). CDR3 length equals 14 residues. The ends were cut back, 5 bases at V and 4 bases at J, with 13 bases in the middle. Germline V CDR1 and CDR2: LNHDA, SQIVND (reference sequence). CDR3 sequence reads: CASSPYQGPDTQYF. The CDR3 DNA reads as TGTGCCAGTAGTCCATACCAGGGGCCAGATACGCAGTATTTT. The full variable domain, rest sourced from reference TRBV19 and TRBJ2-3, is DGGITQSPKYLFRKEGQNVTLSCEQNLNHDAMYWYRQDPGQGLRLIYYSQIVNDFQKGDIAEGYSVSREKKESFPLTVTSAQKNPTAFYLCASSPYQGPDTQYFGPGTRLTVL.

The gene calls are TRBV5-8 and TRBJ2-7, with D maybe TRBD2 (6 bases). This CDR3 has 15 residues. Trimming removed 2 bases at V and 4 bases at J, with 16 bases between. CDR1 and CDR2 from the germline V gene are SGHTS and YDEGEE. The CDR3 loop is CASSLMGLAAYEQYF. The CDR3 nucleotides read TGTGCCAGCAGCTTAATGGGACTTGCCGCTTACGAGCAGTACTTC.

The chain combines TRBV28 with TRBJ1-5; D might be TRBD1 (5 bases). V lost 3 bases, J lost 7 bases, and 16 bases lay in between. This CDR3 region has 15 residues. Germline V gene lookup returns CDR1 MDHEN and CDR2 SYDVKM. CDR3 in amino acids: CASSFEGAAGQPQHF. The CDR3 DNA follows: TGTGCCAGCAGTTTCGAAGGGGCAGCTGGGCAGCCCCAGCATTTT.

DNA for the CDR3: TGTGCCAGCAGTTACTCGCTAGGGGGCGAATCGGAAGCTTTCTTT. As protein: CASSYSLGGESEAFF. The V call is TRBV6-5, the J call TRBJ1-1; 7 bases match TRBD1. With V trimmed by 0 bases and J by 8 bases, 9 bases remained unmatched. The CDR3 consists of 15 residues. The germline CDR1 and CDR2 sequences are MNHEY and SVGAGI.

The rearrangement links TRBV30 to TRBJ1-5; weak D call: TRBD1 (5 bases). V gave up 3 bases and J gave up 0 bases, with 12 bases separating them. The V gene's germline CDR1 is GTSNPN and CDR2 SVGIG (reference sequence). The CDR3 loop spans 15 amino acids. The CDR3 DNA reads TGTGCCTGGAGGGGGCCGACAGCTAGCAATCAGCCCCAGCATTTT. Encoded protein: CAWRGPTASNQPQHF.

The chain joins TRBV2 to TRBJ2-5; TRBD2 might be the D (6 bases). CDR3 length equals 15 residues. Looked up from germline, CDR1 is SNHLY and CDR2 is FYNNEI. Deletions cut 3 bases from V and 4 bases from J, with 15 bases between. The chain's CDR3 is CASSDRSGRGETQYF. The CDR3, as DNA: TGTGCCAGCAGTGATAGGTCGGGGCGGGGAGAGACCCAGTACTTC.

V and J are TRBV30 and TRBJ2-1, with 7 bases matching TRBD2. Germline CDR1 reads GTSNPN; CDR2 reads SVGIG (reference sequence). CDR3 length: 15 residues. The V gene end was trimmed by 2 bases and the J gene end by 8 bases; junction bases not matched to a gene: 12. CDR3: CAWSLLGGRIDEQFF. In DNA form, the CDR3 reads TGTGCCTGGAGTCTGTTGGGCGGGAGAATCGATGAGCAGTTCTTC.

The chain joins TRBV19 to TRBJ2-3; possibly TRBD1 or TRBD2 for D (7 bases each). This CDR3 comprises 17 residues. Germline V gene data show CDR1 as LNHDA and CDR2 as SQIVND (reference sequence). Trimming stripped 6 bases from V and 1 base from J, with 20 bases between. The CDR3 DNA reads as TGTGCCAGTAGGCCCAGTTTCGCAGGGGGGGGCACAGATACGCAGTATTTT. It yields the protein CASRPSFAGGGTDTQYF. The entire variable domain, with the rest obtained from reference TRBV19 and TRBJ2-3, is as follows: DGGITQSPKYLFRKEGQNVTLSCEQNLNHDAMYWYRQDPGQGLRLIYYSQIVNDFQKGDIAEGYSVSREKKESFPLTVTSAQKNPTAFYLCASRPSFAGGGTDTQYFGPGTRLTVL.

The chain recombines TRBV7-2 with TRBJ1-2, with TRBD1 identical over 9 bases. CDR3 size: 15 residues. Trimming at V came to 5 bases and at J to 5 bases, leaving 9 bases not matched to a gene. Germline V gives CDR1 SGHTA, CDR2 FQGNSA. CDR3 coding DNA: TGTGCCAGCAGCCCCCACAGGGGGCAGGGGTATGGCTACACCTTC. Amino acids: CASSPHRGQGYGYTF. Together with reference TRBV7-2 and TRBJ1-2, the CDR3 gives the full variable domain: GAGVSQSPSNKVTEKGKDVELRCDPISGHTALYWYRQSLGQGLEFLIYFQGNSAPDKSGLPSDRFSAERTGGSVSTLTIQRTQQEDSAVYLCASSPHRGQGYGYTFGSGTRLTVV.

The chain combines TRBV6-1 with TRBJ1-1, with TRBD1 as a possible D gene (5 bases). Germline-derived CDR1 and CDR2 are MNHNS and SASEGT. Trimming removed 8 bases at V and 1 base at J, with 17 bases between. CDR3 length equals 15 residues. DNA of the CDR3: TGTGCCAGCCTTGGCGACGGACATGCGAACACTGAAGCTTTCTTT. Translating gives CASLGDGHANTEAFF.

This chain joins TRBV4-3 and TRBJ2-7, with a tentative D call TRBD2 (5 bases). This CDR3 spans 16 amino acids. V dropped 1 base and J dropped 2 bases, with 15 bases sitting between them. The germline gives CDR1 LGHNA, CDR2 YSLEER. The CDR3 DNA is TGCGCCAGCAGCCAAGTAACTAGTCCCTCCACCTACGAGCAGTACTTC. The encoded protein is CASSQVTSPSTYEQYF.

This clone was observed once. The chain uses TRBV10-2 and TRBJ1-1, with a possible D match to TRBD1 (5 bases). Trimming shortened V by 8 bases and J by 3 bases, and 10 bases separated the two germline ends. Germline V gene lookup returns CDR1 WSHSY and CDR2 SAAADI. This CDR3 comprises 12 residues. The CDR3 spells CASGAGDTEAFF. In nucleotides, the CDR3 is TGCGCCAGCGGGGCGGGTGACACTGAAGCTTTCTTT.

This clone was seen more than once but under ten times. This CDR3 is also generated by other DNA sequences in the sample. This chain uses TRBV27 with TRBJ1-6; unclear D gene. V shed 2 bases and J shed 0 bases, with 11 bases lying between them. The CDR3 runs 17 residues. Germline assignment: CDR1 MNHEY and CDR2 SMNVEV (reference sequence). This chain's CDR3 is CASSLSRGSSYNSPLHF. The CDR3 DNA follows: TGTGCCAGCAGTTTAAGCCGGGGAAGCTCCTATAATTCACCCCTCCACTTT.

The chain couples TRBV19 to TRBJ2-6; 14 positions match TRBD2. With V trimmed by 3 bases and J by 0 bases, 7 bases remained unmatched. This CDR3 has 20 amino acids. The V gene's germline CDR1 is LNHDA and CDR2 SQIVND (reference sequence). CDR3: CASSILTSGRDTSGANVLTF. The CDR3 bases are TGTGCCAGTAGTATTCTGACTAGCGGGAGGGATACCTCTGGGGCCAACGTCCTGACTTTC.

The rearrangement joins TRBV15 to TRBJ2-1, with 7 nucleotides matching TRBD1. Trimming at V came to 9 bases and at J to 1 base, leaving 6 bases not matched to a gene. The CDR3 runs 14 residues. From germline, CDR1 is LNHNV and CDR2 YYDKDF (reference sequence). CDR3 DNA: TGTGCCACTTCAAGCAGGGGGTCCTACAATGAGCAGTTCTTC. This codes for CATSSRGSYNEQFF. Looking up the rest from reference TRBV15 and TRBJ2-1 gives the full variable domain: DAMVIQNPRYQVTQFGKPVTLSCSQTLNHNVMYWYQQKSSQAPKLLFHYYDKDFNNEADTPDNFQSRRPNTSFCFLDIRSPGLGDTAMYLCATSSRGSYNEQFFGPGTRLTVL.

The chain uses TRBV2 and TRBJ1-1, with D unresolved. The germline V gene encodes CDR1 SNHLY and CDR2 FYNNEI. V was trimmed by 8 bases and J by 8 bases, leaving 9 bases between them. The CDR3 consists of 10 residues. In DNA form, the CDR3 reads TGTGCCAGCCAGTTGTCAGAAGCTTTCTTT. Translating gives CASQLSEAFF. The whole variable domain, remainder taken from reference TRBV2 and TRBJ1-1, is EPEVTQTPSHQVTQMGQEVILRCVPISNHLYFYWYRQILGQKVEFLVSFYNNEISEKSEIFDDQFSVERPDGSNFTLKIRSTKLEDSAMYFCASQLSEAFFGQGTRLTVV.

The chain has TRBV6-1 and TRBJ2-7; D is unclear. CDR1 and CDR2 from the germline V gene are MNHNS and SASEGT. The CDR3 has 14 residues. Trimming stripped 2 bases from V and 3 bases from J, with 11 bases between. CDR3 nucleotide sequence: TGTGCCAGCAGTGAACACCCGGTCGACTACGAGCAGTACGTC. Translated: CASSEHPVDYEQYV.

The chain combines TRBV29-1 with TRBJ2-1; 13 bases are a match to TRBD2. This CDR3 has 14 residues. Germline assignment: CDR1 SQVTM and CDR2 ANQGSEA. Losses at the gene ends were 7 bases for V and 5 bases for J; bases not matched to a gene: 5. CDR3: CSARGLAGDNEQFF. The CDR3 bases are TGCAGCGCACGAGGACTAGCGGGGGACAATGAGCAGTTCTTC.

The chain employs TRBV27 and TRBJ1-1; no reliable D call. The V end lost 3 bases, the J end lost 4 bases, and 12 bases lay between the germline ends. The CDR3 length is 14 residues. Germline CDR1 MNHEY, CDR2 SMNVEV (reference sequence). The CDR3 spells CASSFTLMGTEAFF. For the CDR3, the DNA is TGTGCCAGCAGTTTTACACTAATGGGCACTGAAGCTTTCTTT.

The V gene is TRBV6-5, the J gene TRBJ2-7, with TRBD2 identical over 8 bases. V was pared by 3 bases and J by 7 bases, with 14 bases of the junction left unmatched. Germline CDR1 is MNHEY and CDR2 is SVGAGI. The CDR3 has 16 amino acids. CDR3 amino acids: CASSYTPLSGRGEQYF. The CDR3 bases are TGTGCCAGCAGTTATACCCCTCTGAGCGGGAGAGGTGAGCAGTACTTC.

This chain uses TRBV4-1 with TRBJ2-3, with TRBD2 matching over 8 bases. The V gene's germline CDR1 is MGHRA and CDR2 YSYEKL. V lost 0 bases, J lost 5 bases, and 10 bases stayed unmatched. The CDR3 is 17 amino acids. The chain's CDR3 is CASSQDYAGGGEDTQYF. DNA of the CDR3: TGCGCCAGCAGCCAAGATTACGCGGGAGGAGGAGAAGATACGCAGTATTTT.

V gene TRBV28 combines with J gene TRBJ1-5; possibly TRBD1 for D (6 bases). CDR1 and CDR2 (germline): MDHEN, SYDVKM. CDR3 size: 15 residues. Trimming took off 3 bases at V and 5 bases at J, with 14 bases between the two ends. In DNA, the CDR3 is TGTGCCAGCAGTTTTAGGGGGGGCCTCGATCAGCCCCAGCATTTT. This gives the protein CASSFRGGLDQPQHF.

The chain uses TRBV6-5 and TRBJ2-6; 7 bases align to TRBD1. The germline V gene encodes CDR1 MNHEY and CDR2 SVGAGI. V gave up 7 bases and J gave up 4 bases; unmatched junction bases: 7. This CDR3 comprises 15 residues. The CDR3 DNA follows: TGTGCCAGCAACACAGGGGTAGCGGGGGCCAACGTCCTGACTTTC. It specifies CASNTGVAGANVLTF.

V and J are TRBV11-2 and TRBJ2-6; TRBD1 is a possible D gene (6 bases). The germline V and J ends were trimmed by 5 bases and 2 bases, with 13 bases remaining between them. CDR1 and CDR2 (germline): SGHAT, FQNNGV. The CDR3 is 16 amino acids. The CDR3 DNA reads TGTGCCAGCAGCCCTCCAGGGGCGGCTGGGGCCAACGTCCTGACTTTC. This codes for CASSPPGAAGANVLTF.

The CDR3 coding sequence is TGTGCCAGCAGTTTATCGAGGATGAACACTGAAGCTTTCTTT. This translates into CASSLSRMNTEAFF. The chain combines TRBV27 with TRBJ1-1; no clear D gene. Germline V lookup: CDR1 MNHEY, CDR2 SMNVEV (reference sequence). The CDR3 contains 14 residues. V was trimmed by 0 bases and J by 0 bases, leaving 5 bases between them.

This clone occurred once. This chain joins TRBV6-4 and TRBJ1-6; the D is unclear. Germline values: CDR1 MRHNA, CDR2 SNTAGT. The ends were cut back, 4 bases at V and 5 bases at J, with 9 bases in the middle. The CDR3 spans 14 residues. CDR3 residues: CASSAARDNSPLHF. The CDR3, as DNA: TGTGCCAGCAGTGCGGCAAGAGATAATTCACCCCTCCACTTT.

The CDR3 DNA reads TGTGCCAGCACCCCCTTAAGGAGCGGGAGTTTGATGTACGAGCAGTACTTC. It codes for CASTPLRSGSLMYEQYF. The gene calls are TRBV7-8 and TRBJ2-7, with 8 bases lining up with TRBD2. The CDR3 sequence is 17 residues long. Per germline, CDR1 SGHVS and CDR2 FQNEAQ. V was clipped by 7 bases and J by 4 bases; unmatched bases: 18.

The chain recombines TRBV28 with TRBJ1-2, with 8 bases that match TRBD1. The CDR3 runs to 13 residues. The germline V gene has CDR1 MDHEN and CDR2 SYDVKM. Losses at the gene ends were 3 bases for V and 5 bases for J; bases not matched to a gene: 2. The CDR3 region is CASSFTGGYGYTF. The CDR3 DNA is TGTGCCAGCAGTTTCACAGGGGGTTATGGCTACACCTTC.

In nucleotides, the CDR3 is TGTGCCAGCAGATCCAATCAGCCCCAGCATTTT. Translating it yields CASRSNQPQHF. This chain connects TRBV28 to TRBJ1-5; D remains unclear. CDR3 length: 11 residues. Per the germline V gene, CDR1 is MDHEN and CDR2 is SYDVKM. Trimming took off 6 bases at V and 3 bases at J, with 3 bases between the two ends.

The chain recombines TRBV7-2 with TRBJ1-2; 7 bases agree with TRBD1. The CDR3 has 15 residues. The V gene end was trimmed by 1 base and the J gene end by 2 bases; junction bases not matched to a gene: 4. From germline, CDR1 is SGHTA and CDR2 FQGNSA. The CDR3 DNA reads TGTGCCAGCAGCTTAGGGGACAGAGGCAACTATGGCTACACCTTC. This encodes CASSLGDRGNYGYTF.

The chain couples TRBV15 to TRBJ2-5; tentatively, D is TRBD1 (5 bases). Germline values: CDR1 LNHNV, CDR2 YYDKDF (reference sequence). V dropped 1 base and J dropped 1 base, with 13 bases sitting between them. This CDR3 contains 16 residues. CDR3 residues: CATSRGTQGPQETQYF. As DNA, the CDR3 is TGTGCCACCAGCAGAGGGACCCAGGGCCCCCAAGAGACCCAGTACTTC.

This chain links TRBV29-1 with TRBJ1-1; no firm D call. V gave up 7 bases and J gave up 1 base, with 4 bases separating them. This CDR3 is 10 amino acids long. CDR1 SQVTM and CDR2 ANQGSEA come from the germline V gene. The CDR3 DNA reads as TGCAGCGCGCAGAACACTGAAGCTTTCTTT. Translation gives CSAQNTEAFF.